This TCR beta chain was obtained from a study of CD8+ T cells in alopecia areata. Treatment reported: oral pan-JAK inhibitor, 5-10 mg twice daily. After isolation, RNA underwent reverse transcription to generate cDNA as the sequencing template. Some clones are missing from TCRdb's copy, which holds only in-frame ones; the method was immunoSEQ multiplex PCR. The sample lists around 200,000 clones; 50% to 60% were seen once. Trimming stripped 4 bases from V and 10 bases from J, with 26 bases between. CDR3 length: 17 residues. Germline V gene data show CDR1 as SGHNT and CDR2 as YENEEA. Of note for this clone: What it binds is not known.

Study-wide results and caveats: Scalp and blood retained many expanded lesional clones during tofacitinib. How baseline CD8+ expansion relates to response remains uncertain (there was one nonresponder). Scalp sequencing captures resident alphabeta T cells of normal skin too. Lesional scalp, especially alopecia totalis/universalis, showed higher clonality than normal scalp.

This sequence was found in a human donor with alopecia areata. Sample: CD4+ T cells sorted from blood, taken at week 4, from a patient treated with tofacitinib. The J gene is TRBJ2-1, the V gene TRBV11-3; tentative D call: TRBD2 (7 bases). This chain's CDR3 is CASSSAGAAGLVSEQFF. CDR3 coding DNA: TGTGCCAGCAGCTCGGCGGGGGCGGCGGGCCTGGTATCCGAGCAGTTCTTC.